The 31 T cell receptor beta chains listed next were all sequenced from one sample in a study of blood T cell repertoires in COVID-19. Produced via immunoSEQ multiplex PCR; TCRdb's table is partial and in-frame only. This table has 93,000 or so clones, roughly 90% appearing once. Sequencing was performed on peripheral blood. These receptors originate from a woman aged 60-75 years with acute or convalescent COVID-19.

The chain uses TRBV27 and TRBJ2-7; D gene unclear. Trimming removed 2 bases at V and 4 bases at J, with 6 bases between. The CDR3 consists of 12 residues. Germline V CDR1 and CDR2: MNHEY, SMNVEV (reference sequence). The CDR3 sequence: CASSLDGYEQYV. CDR3 in DNA: TGTGCCAGCAGTTTAGACGGGTACGAGCAGTACGTC.

This chain joins TRBV7-9 and TRBJ1-1, with D perhaps matching TRBD1 (5 bases). From germline, CDR1 is SEHNR and CDR2 FQNEAQ (reference sequence). Trimming shortened V by 5 bases and J by 0 bases, and 13 bases separated the two germline ends. This CDR3 contains 15 residues. CDR3 bases: TGTGCCAGCAGCCCCAATGGGGGGATGAACACTGAAGCTTTCTTT. This sequence encodes CASSPNGGMNTEAFF.

The CDR3 is CASILGGESYNEQFF. The CDR3 DNA reads as TGTGCCAGCATCTTGGGGGGAGAATCCTACAATGAGCAGTTCTTC. The chain is built from TRBV28 and TRBJ2-1; maybe TRBD2 (6 bases). V lost 7 bases and J 1 base, leaving 14 bases between the germline ends. The CDR3 loop spans 15 amino acids. Germline V gives CDR1 MDHEN, CDR2 SYDVKM.

The V and J genes are TRBV2 and TRBJ1-1; possibly TRBD1 for D (5 bases). The CDR3 extends over 11 amino acids. Germline V gene data show CDR1 as SNHLY and CDR2 as FYNNEI. Trimming removed 10 bases from V and 4 bases from J, with 10 bases in between. Here the CDR3 reads CANTGGTEAFF. CDR3 coding DNA: TGTGCCAACACGGGGGGCACTGAAGCTTTCTTT.

The rearrangement joins TRBV12-3 or TRBV12-4 to TRBJ1-4, with D unresolved. The CDR3 is 12 amino acids. With 3 bases removed from V and 7 bases from J, the gap between germline ends came to 6 bases. The CDR3 is CASSFPGEKLFF. DNA for the CDR3: TGTGCCAGCAGTTTCCCCGGTGAAAAACTGTTTTTT.

This clone was detected only once. The chain combines TRBV11-3 with TRBJ2-2; 14 bases fit TRBD2. The CDR3 consists of 18 residues. Germline V gene lookup returns CDR1 SGHNT and CDR2 YENEEA. The V gene end was trimmed by 5 bases and the J gene end by 4 bases; junction bases not matched to a gene: 9. The CDR3 DNA follows: TGTGCCAGCAGCCTTGCGACTAGCGGGAGGGCGGGCACCGGGGAGCTGTTTTTT. It translates to CASSLATSGRAGTGELFF.

The chain joins TRBV27 to TRBJ2-7, with D tentatively TRBD2 (5 bases). The CDR3 sequence is 16 residues long. Germline lookup yields CDR1 MNHEY and CDR2 SMNVEV (reference sequence). The V end was cut by 6 bases, the J end by 1 base, with 19 bases between. The CDR3 bases are TGTGCCAGCAGCGCGTCCCGGGGAGACTGGTCCTACGAGCAGTACTTC. It is translated as CASSASRGDWSYEQYF.

The CDR3 DNA reads as TGTGCCAGCAGACCGGGACTAGTCGTCAATGAGCAGTTCTTC. Its translation: CASRPGLVVNEQFF. V usage is TRBV27 and J usage is TRBJ2-1, with TRBD2 matching over 8 bases. Germline values: CDR1 MNHEY, CDR2 SMNVEV (reference sequence). The CDR3 has 14 residues. V gave up 6 bases and J gave up 6 bases; unmatched junction bases: 7.

The V gene is TRBV5-4, the J gene TRBJ2-2; TRBD2 matches at 7 bases. CDR1 and CDR2 (germline): SGHNT, YYREEE (reference sequence). J was trimmed by 6 bases and V by 5 bases; bases with no gene match: 4. CDR3 length equals 13 residues. As DNA, the CDR3 is TGTGCCAGCAGGCCAGGACTAGCCGGGGAGCTGTTTTTT. This translates into CASRPGLAGELFF.

The chain uses TRBV2 and TRBJ2-5; 8 nucleotides agree with TRBD2. Losses at the gene ends were 4 bases for V and 7 bases for J; bases not matched to a gene: 5. The CDR3 extends over 13 amino acids. In germline, CDR1 is SNHLY, CDR2 FYNNEI. The CDR3 coding sequence is TGTGCCAGCAGTGGGGGGACTAGTGGGACCCAGTACTTC. Amino acid sequence: CASSGGTSGTQYF.

The chain uses TRBV5-1 and TRBJ1-1; the D is unclear. The CDR3 spans 14 residues. Trimming took off 0 bases at V and 1 base at J, with 7 bases between the two ends. Germline V gene data show CDR1 as SGHRS and CDR2 as YFSETQ. CDR3 in amino acids: CASSLDSPNTEAFF. In DNA form, the CDR3 reads TGCGCCAGCAGCTTGGACAGTCCGAACACTGAAGCTTTCTTT. The whole variable domain, remainder taken from reference TRBV5-1 and TRBJ1-1, is KAGVTQTPRYLIKTRGQQVTLSCSPISGHRSVSWYQQTPGQGLQFLFEYFSETQRNKGNFPGRFSGRQFSNSRSEMNVSTLELGDSALYLCASSLDSPNTEAFFGQGTRLTVV.

This chain links TRBV6-5 with TRBJ2-5; D may be TRBD2 (6 bases). Deletions cut 6 bases from V and 2 bases from J, with 13 bases between. The CDR3 spans 14 residues. Per the germline V gene, CDR1 is MNHEY and CDR2 is SVGAGI. Here the CDR3 DNA reads TGTGCCAGCAGGTCCGGGACTCTTCAAGAGACCCAGTACTTC. Protein: CASRSGTLQETQYF.

This clone has only a few counts. V is TRBV27 and J is TRBJ2-5, with 8 bases that match TRBD2. This CDR3 spans 12 amino acids. The ends lost 8 bases at V and 3 bases at J; junction bases unmatched: 2. CDR1 and CDR2 (germline): MNHEY, SMNVEV (reference sequence). The CDR3 DNA follows: TGTGCCAGCCGAGCGGGAGAAGAGACCCAGTACTTC. Its protein is CASRAGEETQYF.

The V and J genes are TRBV3-1 (or the pseudogene TRBV3-2) and TRBJ1-1; a weak D match, TRBD1 (5 bases). This CDR3 comprises 14 residues. Germline CDR1 and CDR2: LGHDT and YNNKEL (reference sequence). Trimming shortened V by 0 bases and J by 4 bases, and 9 bases separated the two germline ends. CDR3 nucleotides: TGTGCCAGCAGCCAAGATCGCGGGGGCACTGAAGCTTTCTTT. Protein sequence: CASSQDRGGTEAFF.

The chain links TRBV2 to TRBJ2-4; 9 bases align to TRBD1. The CDR3 is 16 residues long. J gave up 0 bases and V 5 bases, and 5 bases lay outside the gene matches. Germline CDR1 is SNHLY and CDR2 is FYNNEI. CDR3 in DNA: TGTGCCAGCAGTACCACAGGGGGCCAAGCCAAAAACATTCAGTACTTC. Translation gives CASSTTGGQAKNIQYF.

The genes are TRBV30 and TRBJ2-7; TRBD2 matches 13 bases. Germline loops: CDR1 GTSNPN, CDR2 SVGIG (reference sequence). After removal of 4 bases from V and 6 bases from J, the junction contained 9 bases not matched to a gene. The CDR3 sequence is 15 residues long. The DNA of the CDR3 is TGTGCCTGGAATCCTGGACTAGCGGGAGTGCGCGAGCAGTACTTC. Translating gives CAWNPGLAGVREQYF.

The chain employs TRBV11-2 and TRBJ2-7, with 7 bases identical to TRBD2. Germline loops: CDR1 SGHAT, CDR2 FQNNGV. This CDR3 spans 15 amino acids. J was trimmed by 3 bases and V by 2 bases; bases with no gene match: 7. The CDR3 DNA sequence: TGTGCCAGCAGCTTAACTGCGGGAGCTCTCTACGAGCAGTACGTC. Translating gives CASSLTAGALYEQYV.

The chain joins TRBV6-5 to TRBJ2-1; possibly TRBD2 for D (6 bases). Trimming left V 8 bases short and J 0 bases short, with 11 bases between. The CDR3 runs to 14 residues. Germline-derived CDR1 and CDR2 are MNHEY and SVGAGI. The CDR3 protein is CASQTSSSYNEQFF. CDR3 coding DNA: TGTGCCAGCCAAACTAGCAGCTCCTACAATGAGCAGTTCTTC.

This chain joins TRBV6-5 and TRBJ1-6, with unresolved D. Germline-derived CDR1 and CDR2 are MNHEY and SVGAGI. Trimming cost V 6 bases and J 11 bases, with 14 bases left between them. This CDR3 has 13 residues. In nucleotides, the CDR3 is TGTGCCAGCAGAAATAACAGATTTGCACCCCTCCACTTT. This translates into CASRNNRFAPLHF.

The chain has TRBV6-5 and TRBJ2-1; maybe TRBD2 (6 bases). Germline V gene sequence: CDR1 MNHEY, CDR2 SVGAGI. Trimming removed 9 bases from V and 7 bases from J, with 16 bases in between. This CDR3 is built from 13 residues. CDR3 in amino acids: CASGGPGPNEQFF. The DNA of the CDR3 is TGTGCCAGTGGAGGGCCAGGGCCTAATGAGCAGTTCTTC.

The chain combines TRBV6-5 with TRBJ1-4; 8 positions match TRBD1. Germline V gene data show CDR1 as MNHEY and CDR2 as SVGAGI. J was trimmed by 4 bases and V by 5 bases; bases with no gene match: 3. The CDR3 has 14 amino acids. CDR3 protein: CASSQQGGNEKLFF. The CDR3 region has the DNA TGTGCCAGCAGTCAACAGGGGGGTAATGAAAAACTGTTTTTT.

V is TRBV29-1 and J is TRBJ1-2, with D possibly TRBD1 on 5 matching bases. The CDR3 runs 13 residues. The germline V gene encodes CDR1 SQVTM and CDR2 ANQGSEA. The ends were cut back, 2 bases at V and 2 bases at J, with 9 bases in the middle. CDR3 loop: CSVENPGNYGYTF. The CDR3 DNA sequence: TGCAGCGTTGAAAACCCAGGGAACTATGGCTACACCTTC.

This rearrangement joins TRBV27 to TRBJ2-7; maybe TRBD2 (6 bases). CDR3 length: 12 amino acids. Germline assignment: CDR1 MNHEY and CDR2 SMNVEV (reference sequence). Trimming stripped 6 bases from V and 6 bases from J, with 12 bases between. This chain's CDR3 is CASRSIGGEQYV. CDR3 DNA sequence: TGTGCCAGCAGGTCCATCGGGGGCGAGCAGTACGTC.

The chain couples TRBV18 to TRBJ2-1, with 12 bases identical to TRBD2. The trim removed 2 bases at V and 0 bases at J, leaving 8 bases unmatched. CDR1 is KGHSH, CDR2 LQKENI, per germline. The CDR3 totals 19 residues. DNA of the CDR3: TGTGCCAGCTCACCAAAACCGACTAGCGGGGGCCTCTCCTACAATGAGCAGTTCTTC. It is translated as CASSPKPTSGGLSYNEQFF.

The chain employs TRBV28 and TRBJ1-2; 9 positions agree with TRBD1. This CDR3 is 16 amino acids long. CDR1 is MDHEN, CDR2 SYDVKM, per germline. Trimming removed 4 bases from V and 0 bases from J; junction bases left unmatched: 6. The CDR3 is CASSSEGTGPNYGYTF. In nucleotides, the CDR3 is TGTGCCAGCAGTTCTGAGGGGACAGGGCCTAACTATGGCTACACCTTC.

This clone was counted only a few times. The V call is TRBV7-9, the J call TRBJ1-1; D may be TRBD1 (6 bases). The CDR3 totals 15 residues. With 4 bases removed from V and 5 bases from J, the gap between germline ends came to 17 bases. The V gene's germline CDR1 is SEHNR and CDR2 FQNEAQ (reference sequence). The CDR3 sequence: CASSSATGTGTEAFF. As DNA, the CDR3 is TGTGCCAGCAGCTCGGCCACAGGGACGGGGACTGAAGCTTTCTTT.

The J gene is TRBJ1-5, the V gene TRBV24-1, with D perhaps matching TRBD1 (5 bases). V lost 4 bases, J lost 7 bases, and 10 bases lay in between. CDR1 is KGHDR, CDR2 SFDVKD, per germline. The length of the CDR3 is 13 residues. In DNA, the CDR3 is TGTGCCACCAGTGAAACCCAGGGACAGCCCCAGCATTTT. Its protein is CATSETQGQPQHF.

The J gene is TRBJ2-2, the V gene TRBV6-6, with 7 bases matching TRBD2. Looked up from germline, CDR1 is MNHNY and CDR2 is SVGAGI (reference sequence). The CDR3 is made up of 16 amino acids. The trim removed 3 bases at V and 7 bases at J, leaving 11 bases unmatched. CDR3 bases: TGTGCCAGCAGTTATCCGGGACTCACGGGGGGCGGGGAGCTGTTTTTT. It codes for CASSYPGLTGGGELFF.

This rearrangement joins TRBV5-1 to TRBJ2-5; TRBD1 matches 7 bases. This CDR3 region has 13 residues. CDR1 SGHRS and CDR2 YFSETQ come from the germline V gene. With V trimmed by 2 bases and J by 3 bases, 1 base remained unmatched. The CDR3 bases are TGCGCCAGCAGCTTAACAGGGGAAGAGACCCAGTACTTC. As protein: CASSLTGEETQYF.

The chain uses TRBV7-9 and TRBJ2-5; TRBD2 matches at 9 bases. The germline CDR1 and CDR2 sequences are SEHNR and FQNEAQ (reference sequence). The CDR3 is made up of 16 amino acids. J was trimmed by 3 bases and V by 2 bases; bases with no gene match: 7. As DNA, the CDR3 is TGTGCCAGCAGCTTAAGTCGACTAGCGGAGAAAGAGACCCAGTACTTC. Its translation: CASSLSRLAEKETQYF.

The chain has TRBV29-1 and TRBJ1-3; no definite D call. V was shortened by 6 bases and J by 4 bases, with 16 bases between the two germline ends. Germline V gene lookup returns CDR1 SQVTM and CDR2 ANQGSEA. CDR3 length: 14 amino acids. The CDR3 DNA reads TGCAGCGTGAATCCAGACAAGAAAGGAAACACCATATATTTT. Its translation: CSVNPDKKGNTIYF.